This T cell receptor beta chain was sequenced during a study of shared clonotypes between healthy human individuals. The study, taken as a whole, reports: Of the naive CD4 clonotypes, around 4.8% were shared across a few donors.

Remarks on this clone: No antigen is known for it.

CDR1 is SGHRS and CDR2 is YFSETQ in the germline V gene. J was trimmed by 5 bases and V by 4 bases; bases with no gene match: 7. The CDR3 runs 14 residues. Clones were sequenced by immunoSEQ multiplex PCR, and TCRdb holds only the in-frame ones, with some missing. Of about 550,000 clones in the sample, nearly 97% were seen once. Naive CD8 populations comprised CD45RO-negative cells positively selected for CCR7, excluding terminally differentiated effector memory CD45RA+ cells. The chain combines TRBV5-1 with TRBJ2-7; the match to TRBD2 covers 9 bases. The specimen sequenced was naive CD8+ T cells sorted from blood. This receptor was identified in a woman in her twenties or thirties in good health. The CDR3 sequence: CASSAGTSIHEQYF. CDR3 nucleotides: TGCGCCAGCAGCGCCGGGACTAGCATCCACGAGCAGTACTTC.